This entry lists 16 T cell receptor beta chains sequenced from one sample in a study of T cell changes during pregnancy in multiple sclerosis. Clones were read by immunoSEQ multiplex PCR, and TCRdb kept only the in-frame ones, dropping some. This table holds 60,000 or so clones, around 95% found once. The sample in question was CD4+ T cells from peripheral blood mononuclear cells, obtained before pregnancy. These receptors came from a female donor with multiple sclerosis, enrolled in a pregnancy study.

The chain is built from TRBV7-2 and TRBJ2-2; TRBD1 might be the D (6 bases). Trimming removed 6 bases at V and 2 bases at J, with 16 bases between. This CDR3 region has 16 residues. Germline V gene lookup returns CDR1 SGHTA and CDR2 FQGNSA. CDR3 protein: CASSEFGTKNTGELFF. DNA for the CDR3: TGTGCCAGCAGTGAATTCGGGACAAAAAACACCGGGGAGCTGTTTTTT.

The sample holds one count of this clone. CDR3 region: CASSPQAVAGFGFF. The CDR3 region has the DNA TGTGCCAGCAGCCCTCAGGCGGTGGCGGGGTTCGGTTTCTTT. The J gene is TRBJ1-1, the V gene TRBV28; D is ambiguous. CDR1 and CDR2 from the germline V gene are MDHEN and SYDVKM. CDR3 length equals 14 residues. The V end lost 6 bases, the J end lost 13 bases, and 24 bases lay between the germline ends.

This sequence joins TRBV11-2 and TRBJ2-5; the D gene is possibly TRBD1 (6 bases). This CDR3 is 13 amino acids long. V was cut by 2 bases and J by 5 bases, with 9 bases left in between. CDR1 is SGHAT, CDR2 FQNNGV, per germline. CDR3 region: CASSLQGWETQYF. In nucleotides, the CDR3 is TGTGCCAGCAGCTTACAGGGGTGGGAGACCCAGTACTTC.

Turning to this clone: At one end, the junction sequence differs from germline, possibly due to a read error. Other nucleotide sequences from this sample produce the same CDR3. This sequence joins TRBV19 and TRBJ1-2; the D gene is possibly TRBD1 (6 bases). The CDR3 contains 13 residues. The V gene's germline CDR1 is LNHDA and CDR2 SQIVND (reference sequence). The CDR3 nucleotides are TGCGCCAGAACGGACAGACGACACTATGGCTACACCTTC. It is translated as CARTDRRHYGYTF.

The chain uses TRBV5-1 and TRBJ1-2, with 8 bases fitting TRBD1. The CDR3 extends over 15 amino acids. Germline V gene sequence: CDR1 SGHRS, CDR2 YFSETQ. With V trimmed by 4 bases and J by 4 bases, 9 bases remained unmatched. DNA for the CDR3: TGCGCCAGCAGCGGGAGGACAGGGCAGCCCTATGGCTACACCTTC. It encodes CASSGRTGQPYGYTF.

This clone has more than one count but fewer than ten. The chain carries TRBV6-6 and TRBJ1-1; tentative D call: TRBD1 (6 bases). V was clipped by 6 bases and J by 2 bases, with 13 bases between them. Germline CDR1 is MNHNY and CDR2 is SVGAGI (reference sequence). The CDR3 has 14 residues. The CDR3 sequence: CASSSPGQNTEAFF. The CDR3 coding sequence is TGTGCCAGCAGCTCGCCGGGACAAAACACTGAAGCTTTCTTT.

V and J are TRBV6-6 and TRBJ1-5; 9 nucleotides line up with TRBD1. This CDR3 has 16 residues. The V gene's germline CDR1 is MNHNY and CDR2 SVGAGI (reference sequence). Trimming took 4 bases from V and 0 from J; bases not matched to a gene: 4. The CDR3 DNA is TGTGCCAGCAGTTCGGGACAGGGCTATAGCAATCAGCCCCAGCATTTT. Translating gives CASSSGQGYSNQPQHF.

This clone was picked up one time. The chain links TRBV5-4 to TRBJ1-2; 9 nucleotides agree with TRBD1. Germline V lookup: CDR1 SGHNT, CDR2 YYREEE (reference sequence). V lost 5 bases and J lost 8; bases outside the gene matches: 7. This CDR3 has 13 residues. The CDR3 sequence: CASRLTGGLGYTF. The CDR3 DNA reads as TGTGCCAGCAGGTTGACAGGGGGGTTGGGCTACACCTTC.

This sequence joins TRBV6-6 and TRBJ2-3; no clear D. The germline V gene has CDR1 MNHNY and CDR2 SVGAGI (reference sequence). V was shortened by 8 bases and J by 3 bases, with 6 bases between the two germline ends. The CDR3 spans 11 residues. CDR3 sequence reads: CASLKTDTQYF. The DNA for the CDR3 is TGTGCCAGCCTAAAAACAGATACGCAGTATTTT.

This clone was recorded only once. The V gene is TRBV19, the J gene TRBJ2-1; 9 bases line up with TRBD2. CDR1 LNHDA and CDR2 SQIVND come from the germline V gene (reference sequence). The CDR3 extends over 15 amino acids. V was clipped by 8 bases and J by 4 bases; unmatched bases: 9. The CDR3 DNA follows: TGTGCCAGTGCAGGGAGCGGGAGGCCATACAATGAGCAGTTCTTC. This gives the protein CASAGSGRPYNEQFF.

The V call is TRBV6-6, the J call TRBJ2-1; perhaps TRBD2 as D (5 bases). CDR1 is MNHNY and CDR2 is SVGAGI in the germline V gene (reference sequence). V lost 10 bases, J lost 2 bases, and 15 bases lay in between. This CDR3 spans 14 amino acids. CDR3 region: CATSLEGPYNEQFF. The CDR3 DNA reads TGTGCCACCTCTCTTGAGGGCCCCTACAATGAGCAGTTCTTC.

This chain joins TRBV7-2 and TRBJ1-4, with D perhaps TRBD1 (5 bases). Germline V gene lookup returns CDR1 SGHTA and CDR2 FQGNSA. Deletions cut 4 bases from V and 3 bases from J, with 12 bases between. The length of the CDR3 is 15 residues. CDR3 loop: CASSSNPGSNEKLFF. DNA for the CDR3: TGTGCCAGCAGCTCAAATCCAGGGTCTAATGAAAAACTGTTTTTT.

The chain combines TRBV29-1 with TRBJ1-2; TRBD1 matches 10 bases. The CDR3 spans 13 residues. Germline CDR1 reads SQVTM; CDR2 reads ANQGSEA. The junction had 5 bases not matched to a gene; V was cut back by 5 bases and J by 5 bases. The DNA for the CDR3 is TGCAGCGTTCGGGACAGGGGTTGGTATGGCTACACCTTC. As protein: CSVRDRGWYGYTF. The full variable domain, in which reference TRBV29-1 and TRBJ1-2 provide the parts outside the CDR3, is SAVISQKPSRDICQRGTSLTIQCQVDSQVTMMFWYRQQPGQSLTLIATANQGSEATYESGFVIDKFPISRPNLTFSTLTVSNMSPEDSSIYLCSVRDRGWYGYTFGSGTRLTVV.

CDR3 sequence reads: CASSLLGTGVNTGELFF. CDR3 coding DNA: TGTGCCAGCAGCTTGCTCGGGACGGGGGTTAACACCGGGGAGCTGTTTTTT. This rearrangement joins TRBV5-6 to TRBJ2-2; TRBD2 is a possible D gene (6 bases). The germline gives CDR1 SGHDT, CDR2 YYEEEE. With 1 base removed from V and 2 bases from J, the gap between germline ends came to 15 bases. This CDR3 spans 17 amino acids.

V gene TRBV4-3 combines with J gene TRBJ2-7; 9 nucleotides align to TRBD1. The V and J ends lost 1 base and 3 bases, in that order; junction bases with no gene match: 7. The CDR3 contains 16 residues. Germline CDR1 reads LGHNA; CDR2 reads YSLEER. CDR3 bases: TGCGCCAGCAGCCAAGGATACGGGACAGGGATCTACGAGCAGTACTTC. It encodes CASSQGYGTGIYEQYF.

The chain employs TRBV18 and TRBJ2-3; TRBD2 aligns across 8 bases. In germline, CDR1 is KGHSH, CDR2 LQKENI. V lost 1 base and J lost 3; bases outside the gene matches: 6. The CDR3 has 16 amino acids. CDR3: CASSPLSSGFTDTQYF. CDR3 nucleotide sequence: TGTGCCAGCTCACCACTCTCTAGCGGGTTTACAGATACGCAGTATTTT. Filled out from reference TRBV18 and TRBJ2-3, the complete variable domain reads NAGVMQNPRHLVRRRGQEARLRCSPMKGHSHVYWYRQLPEEGLKFMVYLQKENIIDESGMPKERFSAEFPKEGPSILRIQQVVRGDSAAYFCASSPLSSGFTDTQYFGPGTRLTVL.